The 25 T cell receptor beta chains below were found in one sample sequenced in a study of blood T cell repertoires in COVID-19. Sequencing was performed with immunoSEQ multiplex PCR; in TCRdb, only in-frame clones are kept and a portion is missing. The table lists around 140,000 clones, 80% to 90% of them singletons. Sequenced material: peripheral blood. The origin of the receptors is a woman aged 50 to 65 with acute or convalescent COVID-19.

The chain carries TRBV6-5 and TRBJ2-7, with no clear D. This CDR3 region has 14 residues. Trimming removed 2 bases from V and 3 bases from J, with 11 bases in between. Germline CDR1 is MNHEY and CDR2 is SVGAGI. DNA of the CDR3: TGTGCCAGCAGTTACGGTTACAGAGACTACGAGCAGTACTTC. This sequence encodes CASSYGYRDYEQYF.

V gene TRBV7-2 combines with J gene TRBJ2-3, with 7 bases aligning to TRBD2. Germline V gene lookup returns CDR1 SGHTA and CDR2 FQGNSA. After removal of 9 bases from V and 0 bases from J, the junction contained 6 bases not matched to a gene. The CDR3 consists of 14 residues. CDR3 sequence: CASGAGDSTDTQYF. The CDR3, as DNA: TGTGCCAGTGGGGCGGGGGATAGCACAGATACGCAGTATTTT. Filled out from reference TRBV7-2 and TRBJ2-3, the complete variable domain reads GAGVSQSPSNKVTEKGKDVELRCDPISGHTALYWYRQSLGQGLEFLIYFQGNSAPDKSGLPSDRFSAERTGGSVSTLTIQRTQQEDSAVYLCASGAGDSTDTQYFGPGTRLTVL.

The chain couples TRBV7-9 to TRBJ1-4; TRBD1 agrees at 7 bases. V lost 4 bases, J lost 5 bases, and 7 bases stayed unmatched. The CDR3 consists of 15 residues. The germline CDR1 and CDR2 sequences are SEHNR and FQNEAQ (reference sequence). The CDR3 loop is CASSSIRGRNEKLFF. The CDR3 DNA follows: TGTGCCAGCAGCTCAATCAGGGGGAGGAATGAAAAACTGTTTTTT.

V usage is TRBV5-1 and J usage is TRBJ2-4, with 15 bases fitting TRBD2. This CDR3 is 17 amino acids long. J lost 3 bases, V lost 6 bases, and 7 bases had no gene match. The germline CDR1 and CDR2 sequences are SGHRS and YFSETQ. This CDR3 is CASTGLAGGRGKNIQYF. The DNA of the CDR3 is TGCGCCAGCACCGGACTAGCGGGGGGGCGAGGCAAAAACATTCAGTACTTC.

This clone has more than one count but fewer than ten. The same CDR3 arises from other DNA sequences in this sample as well. The rearrangement uses TRBV20-1 and TRBJ1-1, with D possibly being TRBD1 (5 bases). Trimming removed 3 bases from V and 3 bases from J, with 8 bases in between. The CDR3 totals 12 residues. In germline, CDR1 is DFQATT, CDR2 SNEGSKA (reference sequence). The CDR3 region has the DNA TGCAGTGCTAGTACGGGGGACACTGAAGCTTTCTTT. Amino acid sequence: CSASTGDTEAFF.

This clone was recorded only once. The genes are TRBV28 and TRBJ2-7, with 7 bases identical to TRBD2. After removal of 6 bases from V and 1 base from J, the junction contained 3 bases not matched to a gene. The CDR3 is made up of 13 amino acids. The germline V gene has CDR1 MDHEN and CDR2 SYDVKM. The CDR3, as DNA: TGTGCCAGCAGGGGACTAACGTCCTACGAGCAGTACTTC. Its protein product is CASRGLTSYEQYF.

This clone was counted a few times. This chain connects TRBV5-4 to TRBJ1-5, with 10 bases that match TRBD1. V gave up 2 bases and J gave up 3 bases; unmatched junction bases: 2. CDR3 length: 15 amino acids. Looked up from germline, CDR1 is SGHNT and CDR2 is YYREEE (reference sequence). CDR3 nucleotides: TGTGCCAGCAGCTTTGACAGGGGGCTCAATCAGCCCCAGCATTTT. Its protein is CASSFDRGLNQPQHF.

On this clone: This likely traces to a read error, being one base from a far larger clone. The chain combines TRBV9 with TRBJ1-5; possibly TRBD1 for D (5 bases). CDR3 length: 14 amino acids. Germline V gives CDR1 SGDLS, CDR2 YYNGEE. V was clipped by 4 bases and J by 0 bases, with 8 bases between them. CDR3 in amino acids: CASSLTDSNQPQHF. As DNA, the CDR3 is TGTGCCAGCAGCTTGACAGATAGCAATCAGCCCCAGCATTTT.

Remarks on this clone: This sample also contains other DNA sequences that code for the same CDR3. The chain recombines TRBV4-1 with TRBJ2-7, with unresolved D. Germline values: CDR1 MGHRA, CDR2 YSYEKL. The V gene lost 0 bases and the J gene lost 2 bases, with 5 bases spanning the gap. The CDR3 is 13 residues long. The CDR3 sequence: CASSQDSAYEQYF. The CDR3 DNA sequence: TGCGCCAGCAGCCAAGATTCTGCCTACGAGCAGTACTTC.

The chain is built from TRBV9 and TRBJ1-2; 9 bases map to TRBD1. V lost 4 bases to trimming and J lost 6 bases; unmatched junction nucleotides: 7. This CDR3 spans 14 amino acids. CDR1 is SGDLS, CDR2 YYNGEE, per germline. CDR3 DNA sequence: TGTGCCAGCAGCTTTACCGGGACAGGGAATGGCTACACCTTC. Protein sequence: CASSFTGTGNGYTF.

The chain carries TRBV21-1 and TRBJ1-4. TRBV21-1 is reported as a pseudogene. This CDR3 region has 18 residues. CDR3: CASSIKAFLLSTNEKLFF. CDR3 nucleotide sequence: TGTGCCAGCAGCATAAAAGCCTTCCTTCTTTCGACTAATGAAAAACTGTTTTTT.

The chain couples TRBV5-8 to TRBJ2-1; TRBD2 aligns across 9 bases. There are 15 residues in the CDR3. After removal of 4 bases from V and 5 bases from J, the junction contained 7 bases not matched to a gene. From germline, CDR1 is SGHTS and CDR2 YDEGEE. CDR3 nucleotide sequence: TGTGCCAGCAGCGCCGGGACTAGCTTCCACAATGAGCAGTTCTTC. This gives the protein CASSAGTSFHNEQFF.

The J gene is TRBJ1-6, the V gene TRBV10-3; 7 positions agree with TRBD1. Germline V gene data show CDR1 as ENHRY and CDR2 as SYGVKD. This CDR3 spans 15 amino acids. After removal of 6 bases from V and 10 bases from J, the junction contained 12 bases not matched to a gene. This CDR3 reads CAISLDQQGSSPLHF. The CDR3 DNA sequence: TGTGCCATCAGCCTAGACCAACAGGGGAGCTCACCCCTCCACTTT.

J is TRBJ2-1 and V is TRBV6-4; possibly TRBD2 for D (5 bases). With 0 bases removed from V and 8 bases from J, the gap between germline ends came to 14 bases. Looked up from germline, CDR1 is MRHNA and CDR2 is SNTAGT. The CDR3 is 15 amino acids. In nucleotides, the CDR3 is TGTGCCAGCAGTGACTCGATGGCTAGCTTCGATGAGCAGTTCTTC. It translates to CASSDSMASFDEQFF.

The CDR3 DNA sequence: TGTGCCATCAGTGAGCGGGAGGACACAGATACGCAGTATTTT. Protein sequence: CAISEREDTDTQYF. The chain links TRBV10-3 to TRBJ2-3, with 7 bases that match TRBD2. The CDR3 runs 14 residues. With 2 bases clipped from V and 2 bases from J, the junction kept 1 base outside the gene matches. Germline CDR1 is ENHRY and CDR2 is SYGVKD.

As regards this clone: With a much larger clone just one base away, this may be a read error. Other DNA sequences in this specimen translate into the identical CDR3. The chain combines TRBV5-1 with TRBJ2-2; 8 positions match TRBD1. V shed 1 base and J 2 bases; nucleotides not matched to a gene: 7. Germline lookup yields CDR1 SGHRS and CDR2 YFSETQ. This CDR3 spans 17 amino acids. Here the CDR3 reads CASSLTRTGGNTGELFF. The DNA for the CDR3 is TGCGCCAGCAGCTTGACCCGAACAGGGGGAAACACCGGGGAGCTGTTTTTT.

The chain recombines TRBV6-2 or TRBV6-3 with TRBJ2-3; TRBD2 is a possible D gene (5 bases). Germline loops: CDR1 MNHEY, CDR2 SVGEGT. Trimming cost V 4 bases and J 8 bases, with 10 bases left between them. This CDR3 region has 12 residues. DNA for the CDR3: TGTGCCAGCAGTTCAAGCCGGGGTACGCAGTATTTT. Its protein product is CASSSSRGTQYF.

The chain couples TRBV9 to TRBJ1-4, with a possible D match to TRBD1 (6 bases). The CDR3 extends over 14 amino acids. Trimming removed 3 bases from V and 11 bases from J, with 17 bases in between. The V gene's germline CDR1 is SGDLS and CDR2 YYNGEE. The CDR3 loop is CASSAGHQKGKLFF. Here the CDR3 DNA reads TGTGCCAGCAGCGCGGGACACCAAAAGGGGAAACTGTTTTTT. Variable domain in full (rest from reference TRBV9 and TRBJ1-4): DSGVTQTPKHLITATGQRVTLRCSPRSGDLSVYWYQQSLDQGLQFLIQYYNGEERAKGNILERFSAQQFPDLHSELNLSSLELGDSALYFCASSAGHQKGKLFFGSGTQLSVL.

The chain is built from TRBV3-1 (or the pseudogene TRBV3-2) and TRBJ2-7, with D uncertain. The germline V gene encodes CDR1 LGHDT and CDR2 YNNKEL (reference sequence). There are 12 residues in the CDR3. Trimming removed 3 bases from V and 5 bases from J, with 8 bases in between. CDR3 in DNA: TGTGCCAGCAGCCACGGTCTGGACGAGCAGTACTTC. The encoded protein is CASSHGLDEQYF.

The gene calls are TRBV4-1 and TRBJ2-1; 8 bases map to TRBD2. Per germline, CDR1 MGHRA and CDR2 YSYEKL. CDR3 size: 15 residues. Trimming at V came to 1 base and at J to 8 bases, leaving 7 bases not matched to a gene. As DNA, the CDR3 is TGCGCCAGCAGCCAAGGTGGAAGCGGGAGCTATGAGCAGTTCTTC. Translating it yields CASSQGGSGSYEQFF.

The chain joins TRBV29-1 to TRBJ1-1, with TRBD1 matching 7 bases. J lost 1 base, V lost 3 bases, and 2 bases had no gene match. Germline values: CDR1 SQVTM, CDR2 ANQGSEA. The CDR3 has 13 residues. The CDR3 DNA reads TGCAGCGTTGAGGACAGGTCGAACACTGAAGCTTTCTTT. It encodes CSVEDRSNTEAFF.

This clone was seen a few times. The rearrangement uses TRBV4-1 and TRBJ1-5; TRBD1 might be the D (5 bases). The CDR3 has 16 residues. CDR1 is MGHRA and CDR2 is YSYEKL in the germline V gene. V shed 0 bases and J shed 7 bases, with 16 bases lying between them. The CDR3 sequence is CASSQDWAGGRQPQHF. The CDR3 bases are TGCGCCAGCAGCCAAGATTGGGCCGGGGGGAGGCAGCCCCAGCATTTT.

This clone came up a few times. The chain couples TRBV5-1 to TRBJ2-7, with TRBD1 matching 8 bases. V was pared by 0 bases and J by 5 bases, with 4 bases of the junction left unmatched. The CDR3 spans 14 residues. CDR1 and CDR2 from the germline V gene are SGHRS and YFSETQ. CDR3 nucleotides: TGCGCCAGCAGCTTGGCTGGACAGGGAGACGAGCAGTACTTC. Residues: CASSLAGQGDEQYF.

J is TRBJ2-1 and V is TRBV6-2 or TRBV6-3, with TRBD2 identical over 7 bases. CDR1 and CDR2 from the germline V gene are MNHEY and SVGEGT. V lost 5 bases, J lost 7 bases, and 17 bases stayed unmatched. The CDR3 loop spans 17 amino acids. The CDR3 nucleotides are TGTGCCAGCAGTCACCCCACTGGCGGGGGAAGGTTGAATGAGCAGTTCTTC. This codes for CASSHPTGGGRLNEQFF.

The rearrangement joins TRBV7-9 to TRBJ1-5; 7 nucleotides line up with TRBD1. Losses at the gene ends were 3 bases for V and 5 bases for J; bases not matched to a gene: 1. The CDR3 has 13 residues. Germline V gene lookup returns CDR1 SEHNR and CDR2 FQNEAQ (reference sequence). The CDR3 loop reads CASSFQGDQPQHF. CDR3 DNA: TGTGCCAGCAGCTTTCAGGGGGATCAGCCCCAGCATTTT.